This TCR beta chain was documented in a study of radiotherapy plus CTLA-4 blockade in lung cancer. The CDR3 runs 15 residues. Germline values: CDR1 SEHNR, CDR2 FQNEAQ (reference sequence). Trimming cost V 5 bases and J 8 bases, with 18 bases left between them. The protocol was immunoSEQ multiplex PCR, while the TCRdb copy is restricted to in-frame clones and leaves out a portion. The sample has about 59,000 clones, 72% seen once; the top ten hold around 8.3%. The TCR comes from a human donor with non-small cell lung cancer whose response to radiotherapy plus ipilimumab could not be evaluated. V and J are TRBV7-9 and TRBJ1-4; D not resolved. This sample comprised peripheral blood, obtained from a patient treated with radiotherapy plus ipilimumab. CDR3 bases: TGTGCCAGCAGCCTCACCCCCGGGTCGGGGGAAAAACTGTTTTTT. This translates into CASSLTPGSGEKLFF.